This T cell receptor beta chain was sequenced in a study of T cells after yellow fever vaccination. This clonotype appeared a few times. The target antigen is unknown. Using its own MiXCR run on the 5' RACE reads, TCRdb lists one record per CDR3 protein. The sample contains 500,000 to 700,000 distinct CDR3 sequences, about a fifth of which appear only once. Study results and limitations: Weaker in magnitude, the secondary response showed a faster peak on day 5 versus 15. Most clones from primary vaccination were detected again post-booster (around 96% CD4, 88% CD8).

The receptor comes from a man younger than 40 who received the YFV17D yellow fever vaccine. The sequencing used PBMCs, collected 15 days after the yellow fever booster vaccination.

The CDR3 nucleotides are TGTGCCAGCAGCTTAGTTTACGGGGAGCTGTTTTTT. It codes for CASSLVYGELFF. V and J are TRBV11-2 and TRBJ2-2; D gene unclear. The V gene lost 1 base and the J gene lost 7 bases, with 4 bases spanning the gap. The CDR3 length is 12 residues. The V gene's germline CDR1 is SGHAT and CDR2 FQNNGV.